The TCR beta chain described here comes from a study of Ad26.COV2.S vaccination and SARS-CoV-2 variants (dated by TCRdb to about 2021). About the full investigation: Vaccine-arm donors were drawn from COV1001, a multicentre, randomized, double-blind, placebo-controlled phase I-IIa trial of Ad26.COV2.S in healthy adults. Participants in the trial were split at random into five groups of five each, receiving low-dose or high-dose Ad26.COV2.S once or twice, or else placebo on both occasions. Investigators remained blinded to trial group allocation during experiments and outcome assessment. The specificity and breadth of SARS-CoV-2-reactive T cell receptors after Ad26.COV2.S vaccination were assessed by TCRbeta repertoire sequencing. Dosing of Ad26.COV2.S was intramuscular, at either 5x10^10 or 1x10^11 viral particles, delivered as one shot or as two shots spaced 56 days apart. A total of some 30 samples were included in the TCR-sequenced set, comprising roughly 19 Ad26.COV2.S vaccine recipients, 5 placebo recipients and 8 SARS-CoV-2 convalescent individuals.

Concerning this clone: The target of this receptor is not known. No per-base quality is available; no much larger clone lies one base away.

The immunoSEQ Assay was the method used to sequence TCRbeta CDR3 regions. After extraction, genomic DNA underwent amplification by bias-controlled multiplex PCR, followed by high-throughput sequencing. The paper's data handling went like this. To quantify the absolute abundance of each unique TCRbeta CDR3 region, sequences were collapsed and filtered. T cell fraction was estimated by normalizing TCRbeta template counts to usable DNA, which was measured by amplifying reference genes present in all nucleated cells. Repertoire TCRs were annotated as SARS-CoV-2-specific by exact matching of V gene, CDR3 amino acid sequence and J gene to a known reactive TCR set. MIRA supplied the reference SARS-CoV-2 TCR set, which was filtered for enrichment in COVID-19-positive ImmuneCODE repertoires so that public or cross-reactive TCRs were removed. Using the MIRA antigens, annotated TCRs were further analysed by specific ORF or by position within an ORF. Breadth was defined as the number of annotated unique rearrangements divided by the total number of unique productive rearrangements, and depth was defined as the summed frequency of the annotated unique rearrangements. TCR breadth was compared between groups using two-sided Wilcoxon rank-sum tests. The source is immuneACCESS, and TCRdb retained only in-frame sequences with V and J called. Part of the clones is not carried over; for the studies checked, unresolved V genes explain less than half of this, and the remainder is unexplained. V and J calls and clone size come straight from that table; D and trimming were deduced from the DNA. The sample yields about 240,000 clones; around 87% were counted once. The ten largest clones represent roughly a tenth of the sample.

General study outcomes and caveats: Ad26.COV2.S recipients had higher spike-specific TCR breadth than placebo recipients (P = 0.0014). The authors noted that total T cell responses may have been underestimated by the TCR breadth and depth analyses. Substantial breadth of spike-specific CD8+ and CD4+ T cell responses was reported after vaccination. The study lacked the statistical power to compare responses across vaccine doses or regimens. Vaccine and placebo recipients had comparable non-spike TCR breadth, which fits with the vaccine containing only spike.

Reading the label with the study, this specimen's treatment or condition is: around 19 received Ad26.COV2.S at low or high dose, single or two shots; 5 received placebo; per-sample allocation not given. Repertoires of vaccine and placebo recipients were sequenced from samples taken on day 63 after the first injection. Between 29 July and 7 August 2020, Cohort 1b enrolled about two dozen adults aged 18-55 years at one site in Boston, USA. As a vaccine, Ad26.COV2.S was a replication-incompetent adenovirus type 26 vector that expressed a prefusion-stabilized SARS-CoV-2 spike protein derived from the original Wuhan strain. There are 13 amino acids in the CDR3, from cysteine to phenylalanine inclusive. The CDR3 DNA has 39 bases and is translated from base 1. The junction carries 7 bases between V and J, which are trimmed by 3 bases and 1 base respectively. Taken from the germline V gene, the CDR1 and CDR2 loops are SGDLS and YYNGEE.

Here the sequenced sample was peripheral blood, taken in a trial of Ad26.COV2.S vaccine versus placebo. The chain is made from TRBV9 and TRBJ1-1; the D gene identity is not certain. This TCR was recovered from a person aged 18-60 years who received the Ad26.COV2.S COVID-19 vaccine or a placebo. The DNA sequence is TGTGCCAGCAGCGCGACGGCGAACACTGAAGCTTTCTTT. It is translated as CASSATANTEAFF.